Listed below are T cell receptor beta chains from one sample, sequenced in a study of T-cell memory formation after mild COVID-19. TCRdb independently ran MiXCR on the 5' RACE reads; one entry per CDR3 protein. Here the sample spans just over 200,000 distinct CDR3 sequences, 9.5% being singletons. The sample was PBMCs or a T cell subset sorted from them (not recorded which). The receptor set was obtained from a man aged 18 to 30 who had mild COVID-19 (a few samples of this study predate the infection). Cell type and time point are not known. The CDR3 runs from the conserved cysteine through the conserved F or W. D genes are given only for firm matches. Clone size is shown for a subset of rows, as once, few, many or a class of expanded clone.

v_call,clone_size,j_call,d_call,cdr3_aa,cdr3_nt
TRBV2,NA,TRBJ2-3,NA,CTRQAELTDTQYF,TGCACCCGCCAAGCGGAACTTACAGATACGCAGTATTTT
TRBV5-1,few,TRBJ2-3,TRBD1,CASTRDSSTDTQYF,TGCGCCAGCACTCGGGACAGTAGCACAGATACGCAGTATTTT
TRBV29-1,NA,TRBJ1-5,NA,CSVASDINQPQHF,TGCAGCGTTGCTTCGGACATCAATCAGCCCCAGCATTTT
TRBV20-1,NA,TRBJ2-1,TRBD1,CSAHRDRVWDHCEQFF,TGCAGTGCACACCGGGACAGGGTTTGGGACCACTGTGAGCAGTTCTTC
TRBV5-1,many,TRBJ2-5,NA,CASSLFQETQYF,TGCGCCAGCAGCTTGTTCCAAGAGACCCAGTACTTC
TRBV4-3,NA,TRBJ2-2,TRBD2,CASSRSAGVNTGELFF,TGCGCCAGCAGTAGGTCGGCGGGGGTGAACACCGGGGAGCTGTTTTTT
TRBV7-3,NA,TRBJ2-3,TRBD2,CASSLYPPTAGDTDTQYF,TGTGCCAGCAGCTTATACCCCCCCACAGCGGGGGACACAGATACGCAGTATTTT
TRBV5-1,few,TRBJ2-2,TRBD1,CASSAEQGHTGELFF,TGCGCCAGCAGCGCGGAACAGGGGCACACCGGGGAGCTGTTTTTT
TRBV12-3/TRBV12-4,few,TRBJ2-5,NA,CASSFVAGLGETQYF,TGTGCCAGCAGTTTCGTAGCCGGGTTGGGAGAGACCCAGTACTTC
TRBV6-4,many,TRBJ2-3,TRBD2,CASSELAGGRTDTQYF,TGTGCCAGCAGTGAGCTAGCGGGGGGGCGCACAGATACGCAGTATTTT
TRBV19,NA,TRBJ2-4,NA,CASSTGPRNIQYF,TGTGCCAGTAGTACAGGGCCGAGAAACATTCAGTACTTC
TRBV7-2,few,TRBJ1-5,NA,CASSLVQGDQPQHF,TGTGCCAGCAGCTTAGTTCAGGGAGATCAGCCCCAGCATTTT
TRBV20-1,NA,TRBJ2-1,NA,CSARDQDGIYNEQFF,TGCAGTGCTAGAGATCAAGACGGGATCTACAATGAGCAGTTCTTC
TRBV6-1,NA,TRBJ2-7,NA,CASSSRAPIAYEQYF,TGTGCCAGCAGTTCCCGGGCCCCCATCGCCTACGAGCAGTACTTC
TRBV28,NA,TRBJ2-1,NA,CASSTQGEGYNEQFF,TGTGCCAGCAGTACACAGGGAGAAGGCTACAATGAGCAGTTCTTC
TRBV10-3,few,TRBJ2-1,NA,CAISRWGNYNEQFF,TGTGCCATCAGTCGGTGGGGAAACTACAATGAGCAGTTCTTC
TRBV7-2,NA,TRBJ1-2,NA,CASRPLGDGYTF,TGTGCCAGCAGGCCCCTCGGGGATGGCTACACCTTC
TRBV3-1,few,TRBJ2-6,NA,CASRPAGSGANVLTF,TGTGCCAGCAGGCCAGCTGGCTCTGGGGCCAACGTCCTGACTTTC
TRBV29-1,NA,TRBJ2-2,NA,CSALTGRITGELFF,TGCAGCGCGCTGACAGGGAGGATCACCGGGGAGCTGTTTTTT
TRBV5-5,few,TRBJ2-7,NA,CASSSPRYEQYF,TGTGCCAGCAGCTCCCCCCGATACGAGCAGTACTTC
TRBV5-1,few,TRBJ2-5,NA,CASSLVEETQYF,TGCGCCAGCAGCTTGGTGGAGGAGACCCAGTACTTC
TRBV27,many,TRBJ2-1,TRBD2,CASSHTSGGAYEQFF,TGTGCCAGCAGCCACACTAGCGGGGGGGCCTATGAGCAGTTCTTC
TRBV7-2,few,TRBJ2-7,TRBD1,CASRGGRTGDEQYF,TGTGCCAGCAGAGGCGGAAGGACAGGAGATGAGCAGTACTTC
TRBV7-9,many,TRBJ1-5,NA,CASSPPGPHQPQHF,TGTGCCAGCAGCCCACCGGGACCTCATCAGCCCCAGCATTTT
TRBV20-1,few,TRBJ2-3,NA,CSATQGTSTDTQYF,TGCAGTGCTACCCAGGGGACTAGCACAGATACGCAGTATTTT
TRBV12-3/TRBV12-4,many,TRBJ2-3,TRBD2,CASSFPGLANYTQYF,TGTGCCAGCAGTTTTCCCGGACTAGCAAATTATACGCAGTATTTT
TRBV20-1,NA,TRBJ1-1,NA,CSARGGAANTEAFF,TGCAGTGCTAGAGGGGGGGCTGCGAACACTGAAGCTTTCTTT
TRBV7-7,NA,TRBJ2-3,NA,CASSHGQPPDTQYF,TGTGCTAGCAGCCATGGACAGCCCCCAGATACGCAGTATTTT
TRBV5-6,few,TRBJ2-5,TRBD2,CASSLASSSGGETQYF,TGTGCCAGCAGCTTGGCCTCTTCTAGCGGGGGAGAGACCCAGTACTTC
TRBV6-2/TRBV6-3,few,TRBJ2-3,TRBD2,CASRRTSGGAGDTQYF,TGTGCCAGCAGGAGGACTAGCGGGGGGGCCGGAGATACGCAGTATTTT
TRBV4-1,NA,TRBJ1-5,NA,CASSHRQNTQPQHF,TGCGCCAGCAGCCACAGACAAAACACGCAGCCCCAGCATTTT
TRBV5-1,few,TRBJ1-1,TRBD1,CASSLSAGGNTEAFF,TGCGCCAGCAGCCTCTCGGCAGGGGGTAACACTGAAGCTTTCTTT
TRBV7-6,many,TRBJ1-1,NA,CASSVRGGPSTEAFF,TGTGCCAGCAGCGTCAGAGGGGGGCCGAGCACTGAAGCTTTCTTT
TRBV7-6,NA,TRBJ2-3,TRBD2,CASSRLPLATDTQYF,TGTGCCAGCAGTCGCCTACCACTAGCGACAGATACGCAGTATTTT
TRBV20-1,NA,TRBJ1-2,NA,CSASRLQDANYGYTF,TGCAGTGCTAGCCGTCTACAGGATGCTAACTATGGCTACACCTTC
TRBV7-8,few,TRBJ1-3,NA,CASSLIQGGGISGNTIYF,TGTGCCAGCAGCCTAATCCAGGGAGGGGGTATAAGTGGAAACACCATATATTTT
TRBV12-3/TRBV12-4,few,TRBJ1-1,NA,CASSPWGRGEVEAFF,TGTGCCAGCAGCCCCTGGGGCCGAGGAGAAGTTGAAGCTTTCTTT
TRBV20-1,NA,TRBJ1-5,NA,CSARALAPDGNQPQHF,TGCAGTGCTAGGGCCCTCGCTCCGGACGGGAATCAGCCCCAGCATTTT
TRBV3-1,few,TRBJ1-6,NA,CASSQMRGVGSPLHF,TGTGCCAGCAGCCAAATGCGGGGGGTTGGGTCACCCCTCCACTTT
TRBV5-1,many,TRBJ2-1,TRBD2,CASSPRLAEKNEQFF,TGCGCCAGCAGCCCCAGACTAGCGGAGAAGAATGAGCAGTTCTTC
TRBV20-1,many,TRBJ1-1,NA,CSARTLDTTNTEAFF,TGCAGTGCTAGAACCCTTGACACAACGAACACTGAAGCTTTCTTT
TRBV12-3/TRBV12-4,few,TRBJ2-2,NA,CATTLLGPPNTGELFF,TGTGCCACCACCCTTCTGGGACCCCCGAACACCGGGGAGCTGTTTTTT
TRBV6-1,few,TRBJ2-7,NA,CASSEASTGTYEQYF,TGTGCCAGCAGTGAAGCTTCCACAGGGACCTACGAGCAGTACTTC
TRBV4-3,few,TRBJ2-2,NA,CASSQDLMGPTGELFF,TGCGCCAGCAGCCAAGATCTAATGGGCCCAACCGGGGAGCTGTTTTTT
TRBV4-3,few,TRBJ1-2,TRBD1,CASSQTGGRGGYTF,TGCGCCAGCAGCCAAACAGGGGGACGAGGCGGCTACACCTTC
TRBV28,many,TRBJ1-4,NA,CASSSAERKLFF,TGTGCCAGCAGTTCCGCCGAGCGAAAACTGTTTTTT